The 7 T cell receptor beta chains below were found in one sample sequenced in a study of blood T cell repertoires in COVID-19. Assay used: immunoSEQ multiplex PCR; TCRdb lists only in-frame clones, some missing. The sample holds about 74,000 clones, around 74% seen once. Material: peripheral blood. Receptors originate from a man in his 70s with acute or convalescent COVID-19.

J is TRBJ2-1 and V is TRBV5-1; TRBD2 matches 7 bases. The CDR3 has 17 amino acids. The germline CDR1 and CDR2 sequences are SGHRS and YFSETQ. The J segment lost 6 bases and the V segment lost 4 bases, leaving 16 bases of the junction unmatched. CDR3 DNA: TGCGCCAGCAGCGCCGCCGGTGGGGCGGGAGCGCCCAATGAGCAGTTCTTC. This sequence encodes CASSAAGGAGAPNEQFF.

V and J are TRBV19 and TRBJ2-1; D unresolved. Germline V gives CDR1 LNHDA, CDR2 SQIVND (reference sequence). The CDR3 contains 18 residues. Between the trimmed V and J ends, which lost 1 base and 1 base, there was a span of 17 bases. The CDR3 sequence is CASSIGALTVGSYNEQFF. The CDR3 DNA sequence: TGTGCCAGTAGTATAGGAGCCCTAACAGTTGGATCCTACAATGAGCAGTTCTTC.

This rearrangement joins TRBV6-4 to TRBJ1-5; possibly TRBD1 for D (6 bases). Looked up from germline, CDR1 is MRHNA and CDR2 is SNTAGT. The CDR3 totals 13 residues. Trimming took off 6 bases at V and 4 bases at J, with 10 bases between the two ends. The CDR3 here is CASSLDRNQPQHF. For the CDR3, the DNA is TGTGCCAGCAGCCTCGACAGGAATCAGCCCCAGCATTTT.

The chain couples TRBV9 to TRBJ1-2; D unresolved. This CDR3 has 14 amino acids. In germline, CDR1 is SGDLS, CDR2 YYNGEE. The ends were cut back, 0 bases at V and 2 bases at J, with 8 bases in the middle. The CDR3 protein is CASSVDGGNYGYTF. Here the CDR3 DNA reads TGTGCCAGCAGCGTAGATGGAGGGAACTATGGCTACACCTTC.

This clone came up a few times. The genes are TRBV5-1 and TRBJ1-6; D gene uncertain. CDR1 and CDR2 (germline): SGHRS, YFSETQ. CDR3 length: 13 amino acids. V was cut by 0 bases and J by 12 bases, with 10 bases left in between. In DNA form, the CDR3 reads TGCGCCAGCAGCTTGGACAGATATTTACCCCTCCACTTT. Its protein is CASSLDRYLPLHF.

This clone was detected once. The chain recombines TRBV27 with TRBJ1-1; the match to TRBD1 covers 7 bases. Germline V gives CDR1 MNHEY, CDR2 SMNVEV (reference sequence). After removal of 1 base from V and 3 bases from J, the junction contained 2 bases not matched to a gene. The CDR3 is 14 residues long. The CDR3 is CASSLLTGYTEAFF. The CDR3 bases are TGTGCCAGCAGTTTATTGACAGGGTACACTGAAGCTTTCTTT.

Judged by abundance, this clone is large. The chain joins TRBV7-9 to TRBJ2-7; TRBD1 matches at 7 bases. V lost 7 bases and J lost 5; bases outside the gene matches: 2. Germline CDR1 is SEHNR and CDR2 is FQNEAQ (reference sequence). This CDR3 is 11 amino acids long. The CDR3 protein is CASKGQNEQYF. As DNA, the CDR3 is TGTGCCAGCAAGGGACAGAACGAGCAGTACTTC. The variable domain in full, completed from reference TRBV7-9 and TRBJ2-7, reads DTGVSQNPRHKITKRGQNVTFRCDPISEHNRLYWYRQTLGQGPEFLTYFQNEAQLEKSRLLSDRFSAERPKGSFSTLEIQRTEQGDSAMYLCASKGQNEQYFGPGTRLTVT.